The subject of this entry is one T cell receptor beta chain. No antigen is known for it. TCRdb's copy holds only in-frame clones and misses some; the assay was immunoSEQ multiplex PCR. The table shows about 2.4 million clones, with 93% occurring only once. This sample stems from a study of shared clonotypes between healthy human individuals. On the study more broadly: The cohort had a couple of women and a few men, ages 18 to 49. Study-wide points: As a rule, naive subsets had a larger estimated richness than memory subsets.

The CDR3 runs 12 residues. V lost 3 bases and J 6 bases, leaving 8 bases between the germline ends. Per the germline V gene, CDR1 is MDHEN and CDR2 is SYDVKM. The receptor was isolated from a young man in good health. Some clones in this sample may be carry-over from other donors' samples. This rearrangement joins TRBV28 to TRBJ1-2; a weak D match, TRBD1 (6 bases). The sample was naive CD4+ T cells from PBMCs. Regarding subset: CD45RA+ positively selected. CDR3 residues: CASSFQGHGYTF. In nucleotides, the CDR3 is TGTGCCAGCAGTTTTCAGGGGCATGGCTACACCTTC.